These 6 T cell receptor beta chains were all obtained from the same sample, sequenced in a study of T cells in localized non-small cell lung cancer. TCRdb keeps only in-frame clones here, not all; method: immunoSEQ multiplex PCR. Here the sample spans 100,000 or so clones, more than 75% being singletons. Source: PBMCs, taken before any cancer treatment. All receptors come from a woman between 40 and 69 years old with stage II squamous cell lung carcinoma.

V is TRBV6-1 and J is TRBJ2-1, with TRBD2 matching over 12 bases. Germline-derived CDR1 and CDR2 are MNHNS and SASEGT. The CDR3 sequence is 18 residues long. V was clipped by 4 bases and J by 0 bases; unmatched bases: 7. CDR3 sequence (DNA): TGTGCCAGCAGTGCACTAGCGGGAGGAAGGCGCTCCTACAATGAGCAGTTCTTC. Amino acid sequence: CASSALAGGRRSYNEQFF.

This chain links TRBV5-6 with TRBJ1-6; tentative D call: TRBD1 (6 bases). The CDR3 is made up of 18 amino acids. Germline CDR1 SGHDT, CDR2 YYEEEE. The ends were cut back, 5 bases at V and 5 bases at J, with 23 bases in the middle. The CDR3 nucleotides are TGTGCCAGCAGGAGTTTGGGGGCCTCGGAGAGGAATAATTCACCCCTCCACTTT. It codes for CASRSLGASERNNSPLHF.

The rearrangement links TRBV13 to TRBJ2-3, with TRBD2 matching 14 bases. Trimming at V came to 5 bases and at J to 4 bases, leaving 2 bases not matched to a gene. This CDR3 is 15 amino acids long. The V gene's germline CDR1 is PRHDT and CDR2 FYEKMQ (reference sequence). CDR3 protein: CASSRLAGGPDTQYF. In DNA form, the CDR3 reads TGTGCCAGCAGCCGACTAGCGGGGGGGCCAGATACGCAGTATTTT.

J is TRBJ1-2 and V is TRBV19; 10 bases align to TRBD1. J gave up 6 bases and V 5 bases, and 3 bases lay outside the gene matches. Per the germline V gene, CDR1 is LNHDA and CDR2 is SQIVND (reference sequence). The CDR3 contains 13 residues. The CDR3 reads CASSRTGGDGYTF. The CDR3 nucleotides are TGTGCCAGTAGTCGGACAGGGGGGGATGGCTACACCTTC.

The chain joins TRBV5-1 to TRBJ1-2, with 8 bases that match TRBD1. After removal of 3 bases from V and 5 bases from J, the junction contained 9 bases not matched to a gene. Per the germline V gene, CDR1 is SGHRS and CDR2 is YFSETQ. CDR3 length: 15 amino acids. CDR3 nucleotide sequence: TGCGCCAGCAGCTACGATGGACAGGGTACTTATGGCTACACCTTC. Protein product: CASSYDGQGTYGYTF.

This sequence joins TRBV11-3 and TRBJ2-2, with no clear D. Looked up from germline, CDR1 is SGHNT and CDR2 is YENEEA. This CDR3 has 14 residues. Trimming pared 5 bases from V and 6 bases from J, leaving 13 bases between. The CDR3 bases are TGTGCCAGCAGCCCGGAGAATGGGTCCGGGGAGCTGTTTTTT. Translating it yields CASSPENGSGELFF.